This TCR beta chain was sequenced during a study of blood T cell repertoires in COVID-19. Trimming took 5 bases from V and 6 from J; bases not matched to a gene: 13. Looked up from germline, CDR1 is MNHNY and CDR2 is SVGAGI (reference sequence). CDR3 size: 17 residues. The repertoire was sequenced with immunoSEQ multiplex PCR; TCRdb's copy has only in-frame clones and lacks some. This sample has about 300,000 clones, with around 92% found just once. The rearrangement uses TRBV6-6 and TRBJ2-1; 10 positions match TRBD1. The sequence was collected from a man younger than 35 who had recovered from COVID-19. The sequencing input was peripheral blood. CDR3 in DNA: TGTGCCAGCAGTCGCAGGCCGGGACAGGGGAGGGGCAATGAGCAGTTCTTC. Its protein is CASSRRPGQGRGNEQFF.